Given below is one T cell receptor beta chain in context. The table came from immunoSEQ multiplex PCR; TCRdb's copy has only in-frame clones and leaves some out. This repertoire shows roughly 2,300,000 clones, just under 95% found once; its top ten account for about 0.36%. These data originate in a study of shared clonotypes between healthy human individuals. The CDR3 runs 14 residues. The J segment lost 8 bases and the V segment lost 2 bases, leaving 6 bases of the junction unmatched. CDR1 and CDR2 (germline): KGHSH, LQKENI. Source material: naive CD4+ T cells from PBMCs. Subset in this sample: CD45RA+ positively selected. The origin of this receptor is a young man in good health. Some clones in this sample may be carry-over from other donors' samples. V and J are TRBV18 and TRBJ2-1; 7 nucleotides line up with TRBD1. The CDR3: CASSPSTGMDEQFF. The CDR3 DNA follows: TGTGCCAGCTCACCATCGACAGGGATGGATGAGCAGTTCTTC.